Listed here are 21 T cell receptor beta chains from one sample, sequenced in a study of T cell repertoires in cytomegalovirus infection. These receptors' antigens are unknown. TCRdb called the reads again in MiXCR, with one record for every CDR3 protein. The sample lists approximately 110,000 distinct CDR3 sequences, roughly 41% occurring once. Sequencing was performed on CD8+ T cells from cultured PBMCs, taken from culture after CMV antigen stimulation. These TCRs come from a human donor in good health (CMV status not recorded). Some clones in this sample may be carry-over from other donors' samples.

The CDR3 DNA follows: TGCAGCGTTGTCGGGGAGGGGTCCTACAATGAGCAGTTCTTC. This gives the protein CSVVGEGSYNEQFF. This sequence joins TRBV29-1 and TRBJ2-1; 7 nucleotides align to TRBD2. The CDR3 is 14 residues long. V gave up 4 bases and J gave up 1 base; unmatched junction bases: 4. Germline loops: CDR1 SQVTM, CDR2 ANQGSEA.

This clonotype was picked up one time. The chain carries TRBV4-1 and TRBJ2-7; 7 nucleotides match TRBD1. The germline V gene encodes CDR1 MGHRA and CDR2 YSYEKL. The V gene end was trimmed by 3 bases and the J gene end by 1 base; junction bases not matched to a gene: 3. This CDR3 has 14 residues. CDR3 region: CASSQRTGSYEQYF. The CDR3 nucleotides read TGCGCCAGCAGCCAGAGGACAGGTTCCTACGAGCAGTACTTC.

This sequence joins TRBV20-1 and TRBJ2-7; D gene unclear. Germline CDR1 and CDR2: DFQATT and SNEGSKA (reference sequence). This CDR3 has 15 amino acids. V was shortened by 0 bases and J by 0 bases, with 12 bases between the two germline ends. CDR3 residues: CSARDSNISSYEQYF. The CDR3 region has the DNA TGCAGTGCTAGAGACAGCAATATAAGCTCCTACGAGCAGTACTTC.

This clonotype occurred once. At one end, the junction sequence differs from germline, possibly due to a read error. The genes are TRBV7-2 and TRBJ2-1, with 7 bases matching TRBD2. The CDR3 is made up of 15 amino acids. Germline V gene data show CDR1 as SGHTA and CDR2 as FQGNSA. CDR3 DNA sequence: TGTGCCAGCAGCGGGCTAGGCGGGGGAAACAATAAGCAGTTCTTC. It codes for CASSGLGGGNNKQFF.

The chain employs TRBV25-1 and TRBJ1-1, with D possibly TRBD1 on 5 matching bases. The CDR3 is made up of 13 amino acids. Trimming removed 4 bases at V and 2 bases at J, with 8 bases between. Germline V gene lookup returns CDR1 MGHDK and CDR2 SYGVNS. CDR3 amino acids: CASSVGDNTEAFF. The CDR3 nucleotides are TGTGCCAGCAGTGTGGGGGACAACACTGAAGCTTTCTTT.

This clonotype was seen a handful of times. CDR3 DNA sequence: TGCGCCAGCAGCCAAGAGCTGCGGCTAGCGGGGGGCCTTACCGGGGAGCTGTTTTTT. As protein: CASSQELRLAGGLTGELFF. This chain joins TRBV4-1 and TRBJ2-2; TRBD2 agrees at 11 bases. The V segment lost 0 bases and the J segment 5 bases; nucleotides outside the gene matches: 11. Germline V gives CDR1 MGHRA, CDR2 YSYEKL. The CDR3 sequence is 19 residues long.

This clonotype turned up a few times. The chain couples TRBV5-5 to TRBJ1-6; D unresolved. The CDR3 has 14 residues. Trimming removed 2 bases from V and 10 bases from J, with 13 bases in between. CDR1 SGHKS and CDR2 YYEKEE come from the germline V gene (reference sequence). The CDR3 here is CASSFPGVNSPLHF. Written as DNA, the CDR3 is TGTGCCAGCAGCTTCCCCGGGGTAAACTCACCCCTCCACTTT.

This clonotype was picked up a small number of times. For the CDR3, the DNA is TGTGCCAGCAGCTTAGGGGTTTATGAGCAGTTCTTC. Translating it yields CASSLGVYEQFF. The chain is built from TRBV7-6 and TRBJ2-1; D gene ambiguous. Trimming shortened V by 1 base and J by 8 bases, and 6 bases separated the two germline ends. CDR3 length: 12 amino acids. Per germline, CDR1 SGHVS and CDR2 FNYEAQ.

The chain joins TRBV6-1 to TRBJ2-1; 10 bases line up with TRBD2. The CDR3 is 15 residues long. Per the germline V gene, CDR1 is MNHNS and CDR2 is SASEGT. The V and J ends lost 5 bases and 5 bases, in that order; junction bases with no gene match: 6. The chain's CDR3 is CASSLAGGLNNEQFF. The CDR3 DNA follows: TGTGCCAGCAGTTTAGCGGGGGGACTAAACAATGAGCAGTTCTTC.

The CDR3 reads CASSDDRATSGANVLTF. CDR3 bases: TGTGCCAGTAGTGACGACAGGGCGACGTCTGGGGCCAACGTCCTGACTTTC. This chain joins TRBV19 and TRBJ2-6; TRBD1 matches at 7 bases. V lost 5 bases to trimming and J lost 1 base; unmatched junction nucleotides: 8. CDR1 and CDR2 from the germline V gene are LNHDA and SQIVND (reference sequence). The CDR3 covers 17 residues.

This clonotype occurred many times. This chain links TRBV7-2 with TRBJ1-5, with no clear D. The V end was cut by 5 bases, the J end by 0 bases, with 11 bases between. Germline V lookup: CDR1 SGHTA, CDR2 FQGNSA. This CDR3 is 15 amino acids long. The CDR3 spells CASSALTVSNQPQHF. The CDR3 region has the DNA TGTGCCAGCAGCGCCCTTACAGTTAGCAATCAGCCCCAGCATTTT.

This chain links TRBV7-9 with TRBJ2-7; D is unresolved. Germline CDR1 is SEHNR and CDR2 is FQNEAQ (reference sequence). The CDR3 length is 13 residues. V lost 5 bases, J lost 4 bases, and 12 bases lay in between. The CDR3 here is CASSASWGYEQYF. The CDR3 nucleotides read TGTGCCAGCAGCGCCTCCTGGGGTTACGAGCAGTACTTC.

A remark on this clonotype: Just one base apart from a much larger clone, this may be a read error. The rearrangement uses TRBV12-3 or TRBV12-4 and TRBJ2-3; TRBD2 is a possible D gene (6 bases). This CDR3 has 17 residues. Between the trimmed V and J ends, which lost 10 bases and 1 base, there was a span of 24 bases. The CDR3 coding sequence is TGTGCCAACAAAGTGGCGGGGAACTCTTTCGGCACAGATACGCAGTATTTT. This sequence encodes CANKVAGNSFGTDTQYF.

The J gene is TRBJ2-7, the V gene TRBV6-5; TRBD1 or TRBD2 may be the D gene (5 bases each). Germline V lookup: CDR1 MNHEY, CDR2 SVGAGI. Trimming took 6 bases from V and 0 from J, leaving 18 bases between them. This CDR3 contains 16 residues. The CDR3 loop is CASSRTGHSSSYEQYF. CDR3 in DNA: TGTGCCAGCAGCCGAACGGGGCACTCGAGCTCCTACGAGCAGTACTTC.

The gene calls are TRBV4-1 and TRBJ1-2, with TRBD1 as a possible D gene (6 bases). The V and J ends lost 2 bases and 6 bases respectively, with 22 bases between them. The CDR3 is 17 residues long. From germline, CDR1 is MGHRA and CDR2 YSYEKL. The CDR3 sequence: CASSQPTGGGGRDGYTF. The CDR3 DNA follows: TGCGCCAGCAGCCAACCCACCGGGGGGGGGGGCCGGGATGGCTACACCTTC.

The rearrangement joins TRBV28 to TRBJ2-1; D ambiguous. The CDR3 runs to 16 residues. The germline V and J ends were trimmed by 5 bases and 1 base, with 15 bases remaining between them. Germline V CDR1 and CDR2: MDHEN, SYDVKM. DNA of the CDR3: TGTGCCAGCAGTCCCCTATCGCAGTTTTCCTACAATGAGCAGTTCTTC. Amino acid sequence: CASSPLSQFSYNEQFF. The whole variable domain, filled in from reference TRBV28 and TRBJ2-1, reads DVKVTQSSRYLVKRTGEKVFLECVQDMDHENMFWYRQDPGLGLRLIYFSYDVKMKEKGDIPEGYSVSREKKERFSLILESASTNQTSMYLCASSPLSQFSYNEQFFGPGTRLTVL.

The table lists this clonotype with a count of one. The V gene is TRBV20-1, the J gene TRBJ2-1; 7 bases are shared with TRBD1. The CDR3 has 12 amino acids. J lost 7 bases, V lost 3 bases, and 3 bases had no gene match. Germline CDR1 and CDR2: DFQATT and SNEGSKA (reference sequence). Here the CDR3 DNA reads TGCAGTGCTAGTCCAGGGGGTAATGAGCAGTTCTTC. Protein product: CSASPGGNEQFF.

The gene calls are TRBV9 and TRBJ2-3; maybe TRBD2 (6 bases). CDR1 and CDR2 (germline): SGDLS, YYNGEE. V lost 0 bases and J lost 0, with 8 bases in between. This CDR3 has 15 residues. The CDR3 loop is CASSVAGVSTDTQYF. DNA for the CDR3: TGTGCCAGCAGCGTAGCGGGGGTCAGCACAGATACGCAGTATTTT. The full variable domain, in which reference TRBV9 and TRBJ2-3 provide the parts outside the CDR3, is DSGVTQTPKHLITATGQRVTLRCSPRSGDLSVYWYQQSLDQGLQFLIQYYNGEERAKGNILERFSAQQFPDLHSELNLSSLELGDSALYFCASSVAGVSTDTQYFGPGTRLTVL.

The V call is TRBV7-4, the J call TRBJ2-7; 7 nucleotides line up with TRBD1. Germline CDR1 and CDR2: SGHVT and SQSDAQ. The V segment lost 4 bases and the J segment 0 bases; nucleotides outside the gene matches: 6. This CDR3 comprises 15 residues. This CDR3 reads CASSSDRVISYEQYF. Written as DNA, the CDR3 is TGTGCCAGCAGCTCCGACAGGGTAATCTCCTACGAGCAGTACTTC.

The CDR3 loop is CSVVPGGSTEAFF. In nucleotides, the CDR3 is TGCAGCGTTGTCCCGGGGGGGTCCACTGAAGCTTTCTTT. The chain has TRBV29-1 and TRBJ1-1; tentative D call: TRBD1 (5 bases). CDR3 length: 13 amino acids. Germline CDR1 is SQVTM and CDR2 is ANQGSEA. The V end lost 4 bases, the J end lost 4 bases, and 13 bases lay between the germline ends.

The CDR3 region has the DNA TGTGCCAGCAGCTTTGACGCGGGCACTGAAGCTTTCTTT. It yields the protein CASSFDAGTEAFF. The V gene is TRBV7-8, the J gene TRBJ1-1; no clear D. This CDR3 region has 13 residues. V lost 3 bases and J lost 4, with 9 bases in between. Germline-derived CDR1 and CDR2 are SGHVS and FQNEAQ.